The source of this TCR beta chain is a study of T cell responses to AZD1222 COVID-19 vaccine. Measured with immunoSEQ multiplex PCR; TCRdb has only the in-frame clones, and not every one. Of roughly 80,000 clones in the sample, 80% to 85% were seen once. V lost 1 base, J lost 10 bases, and 3 bases stayed unmatched. Germline V CDR1 and CDR2: SGHTA, FQGNSA. The length of the CDR3 is 12 residues. Findings and caveats of the study: The sample set comprised mostly white British donors with more females, and clonal diversity was possibly underestimated. At baseline, just five to seven AZD1222 recipients tested seropositive.

This clone is a singleton in its sample. Its antigen remains unidentified. The sequencing used peripheral blood, collected on day 0 of AZD1222 vaccination. This chain links TRBV7-2 with TRBJ1-2, with 7 bases fitting TRBD1. The TCR comes from an adult in good health. The CDR3 nucleotides are TGTGCCAGCAGCTTAGTTAGGGGGCCCTACACCTTC. Protein sequence: CASSLVRGPYTF.